The present entry profiles one T cell receptor beta chain with its context. Its antigen remains unidentified. The J segment lost 5 bases and the V segment lost 4 bases, leaving 4 bases of the junction unmatched. The CDR3 totals 13 residues. Germline CDR1 and CDR2: SGHRS and YFSETQ. Method: immunoSEQ multiplex PCR; TCRdb's copy keeps in-frame clones and lacks some. The sample records 9,500 to 13,000 clones, nearly 80% being singletons. The source of the sample is a study of CD4+ T cells in melanoma. Findings and limits, study-wide: In melanoma, neoantigen-specific CD4+ T cells reportedly differed in differentiation state.

V and J are TRBV5-1 and TRBJ2-5; TRBD1 matches at 8 bases. The specimen was cells from a culture (not recorded whether cultured in vitro). The receptor's source is a human donor with melanoma. The CDR3 protein is CASSPGQEETQYF. DNA for the CDR3: TGCGCCAGCAGCCCGGGACAGGAGGAGACCCAGTACTTC.